The clone carrying this T cell receptor beta chain was counted a few times. Its specificity is not known. These data belong to a study of T-cell reconstitution after alpha-beta-depleted transplantation in children. Findings of the study overall: Approximately two months post-transplant, alpha-beta T cells reportedly originated from several hundred expanded graft clones. Certain patients had high TCRbeta diversity at day 60, and it came from recipient T cells and thymic progenitors that survived. Newly generated T cells supplied most T-cell counts and diversity one year post-transplant.

Molecular barcoding with unique molecular identifiers was used for the TCRbeta library. TCRdb passed the PCR reads through MiXCR, listing each CDR3 protein once. The sample includes 490,000 or so distinct CDR3 sequences, roughly 10% of them seen just once. V shed 8 bases, J shed 5 bases, and the junction held 11 bases outside the gene matches. CDR1 LGHDT and CDR2 YNNKEL come from the germline V gene (reference sequence). The CDR3 contains 16 residues. The sample in question was PBMCs, obtained before TCRalphabeta/CD19-depleted stem cell transplant. This chain joins TRBV3-1 and TRBJ2-2; 10 bases are shared with TRBD2. The clonotype comes from a child aged 2 to 15 with inherited bone marrow failure, due to receive a stem cell transplant. CDR3 loop: CASSQGAGGITGELFF. CDR3 DNA: TGTGCCAGCTCACAAGGAGCGGGAGGGATTACCGGGGAGCTGTTTTTT.